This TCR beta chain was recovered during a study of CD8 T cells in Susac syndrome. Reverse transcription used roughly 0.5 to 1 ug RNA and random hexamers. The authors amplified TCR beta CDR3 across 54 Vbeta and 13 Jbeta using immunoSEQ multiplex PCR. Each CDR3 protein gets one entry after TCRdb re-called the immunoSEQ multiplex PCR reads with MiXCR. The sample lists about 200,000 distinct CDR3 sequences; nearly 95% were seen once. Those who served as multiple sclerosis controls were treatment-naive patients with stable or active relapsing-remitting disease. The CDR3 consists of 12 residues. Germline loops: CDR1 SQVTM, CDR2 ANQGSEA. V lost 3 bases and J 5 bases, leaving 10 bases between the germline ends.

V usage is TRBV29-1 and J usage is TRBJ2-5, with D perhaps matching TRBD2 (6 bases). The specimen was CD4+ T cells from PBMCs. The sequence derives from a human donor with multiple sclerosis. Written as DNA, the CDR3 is TGCAGCGTTGACCGGAGCGGGGAGACCCAGTACTTC. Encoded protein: CSVDRSGETQYF.